This T cell receptor (beta chain) was sequenced for a study of Tregs in tolerant kidney transplant recipients. Looking at the study overall: Recipients received nonmyeloablative bone marrow transplants from related graft donors, with transient mixed chimerism. General study findings and limits: The most relevant donor-specific Treg TCRbeta repertoire apparently came from expansion with activated donor B cells.

On this clone itself: What it binds is not known. Read sequence stops 3 residues before the CDR3 end, and the germline J gene provides the missing end.

Germline CDR1 is SGHTA and CDR2 is FQGNSA. CDR3 length: 14 residues. Trimming removed 0 bases at V and 3 bases at J, with 9 bases between. Here immunoSEQ multiplex PCR was the method, and the copy in TCRdb shows in-frame clones only, minus some. The ten top clones account for about 0.76%, within a sample of 50,000 or so clones. Thawed PBMCs were FACS-sorted into unstimulated CD4+CD25+CD127- regulatory T cells, CD4+CD25- non-regulatory cells, CD4 and CD8 cells. Sequencing was performed on CD4+ T cells from blood, taken before the transplant. This receptor was identified in a human donor who received a combined kidney and bone marrow transplant. The chain carries TRBV7-2 and TRBJ2-7; no clear D. Incomplete CDR3 DNA: TGTGCCAGCAGCTTAGCCCCAGGAGTCTACGAG. It encodes CASSLAPGVYE. The entire CDR3 sequence reads CASSLAPGVYEQYF.